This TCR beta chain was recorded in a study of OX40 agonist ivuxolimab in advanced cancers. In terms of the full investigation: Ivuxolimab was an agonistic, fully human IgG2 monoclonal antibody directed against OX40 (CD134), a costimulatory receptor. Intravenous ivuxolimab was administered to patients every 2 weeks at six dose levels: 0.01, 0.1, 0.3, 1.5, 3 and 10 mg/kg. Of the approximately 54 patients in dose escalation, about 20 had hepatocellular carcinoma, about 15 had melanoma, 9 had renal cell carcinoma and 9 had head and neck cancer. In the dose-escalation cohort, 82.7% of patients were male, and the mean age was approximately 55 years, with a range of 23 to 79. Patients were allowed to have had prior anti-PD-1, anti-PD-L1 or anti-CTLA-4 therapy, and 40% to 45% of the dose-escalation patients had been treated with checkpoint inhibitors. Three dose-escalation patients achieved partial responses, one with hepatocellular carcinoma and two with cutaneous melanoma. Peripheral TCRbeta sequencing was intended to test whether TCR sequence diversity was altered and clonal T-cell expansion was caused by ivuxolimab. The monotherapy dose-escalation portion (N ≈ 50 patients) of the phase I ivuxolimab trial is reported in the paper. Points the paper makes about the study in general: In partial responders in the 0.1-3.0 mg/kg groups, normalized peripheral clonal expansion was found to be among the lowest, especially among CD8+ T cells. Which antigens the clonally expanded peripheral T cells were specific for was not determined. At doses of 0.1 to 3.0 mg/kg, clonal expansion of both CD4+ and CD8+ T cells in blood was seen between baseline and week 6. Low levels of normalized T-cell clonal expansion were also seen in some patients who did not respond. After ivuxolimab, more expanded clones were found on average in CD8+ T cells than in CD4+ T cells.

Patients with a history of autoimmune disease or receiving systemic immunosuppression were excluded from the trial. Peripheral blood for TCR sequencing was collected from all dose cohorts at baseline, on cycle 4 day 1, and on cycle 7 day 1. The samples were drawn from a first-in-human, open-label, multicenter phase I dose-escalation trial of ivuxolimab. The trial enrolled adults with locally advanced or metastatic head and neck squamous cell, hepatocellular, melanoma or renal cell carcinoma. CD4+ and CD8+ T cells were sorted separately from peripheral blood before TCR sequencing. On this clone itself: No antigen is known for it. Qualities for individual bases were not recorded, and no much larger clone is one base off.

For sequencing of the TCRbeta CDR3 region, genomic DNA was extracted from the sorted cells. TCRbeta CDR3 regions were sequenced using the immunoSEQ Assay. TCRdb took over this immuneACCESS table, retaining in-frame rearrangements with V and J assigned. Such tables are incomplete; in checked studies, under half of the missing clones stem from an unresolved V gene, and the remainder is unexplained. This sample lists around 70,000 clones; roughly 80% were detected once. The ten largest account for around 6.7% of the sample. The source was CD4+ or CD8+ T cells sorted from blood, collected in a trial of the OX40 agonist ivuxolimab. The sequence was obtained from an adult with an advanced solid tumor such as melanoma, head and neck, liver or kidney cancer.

At the DNA level, the sequence is TGTGCCACGTATGTGACGGGTAGAGCTAACTATGGCTACACCTTC. Translated, it reads CATYVTGRANYGYTF. The rearrangement joined TRBV19 to TRBJ1-2; a confident D gene designation cannot be given. V was cut back by 10 bases and J by 0 bases, leaving a gap of 18 bases between them. The CDR3 starts with the cysteine, ends with the phenylalanine, and has 15 residues. Just CDR3 DNA is preserved here, 45 bases in frame from base 1. The CDR1 and CDR2 encoded by the germline V gene (reference sequence) are LNHDA and SQIVND.